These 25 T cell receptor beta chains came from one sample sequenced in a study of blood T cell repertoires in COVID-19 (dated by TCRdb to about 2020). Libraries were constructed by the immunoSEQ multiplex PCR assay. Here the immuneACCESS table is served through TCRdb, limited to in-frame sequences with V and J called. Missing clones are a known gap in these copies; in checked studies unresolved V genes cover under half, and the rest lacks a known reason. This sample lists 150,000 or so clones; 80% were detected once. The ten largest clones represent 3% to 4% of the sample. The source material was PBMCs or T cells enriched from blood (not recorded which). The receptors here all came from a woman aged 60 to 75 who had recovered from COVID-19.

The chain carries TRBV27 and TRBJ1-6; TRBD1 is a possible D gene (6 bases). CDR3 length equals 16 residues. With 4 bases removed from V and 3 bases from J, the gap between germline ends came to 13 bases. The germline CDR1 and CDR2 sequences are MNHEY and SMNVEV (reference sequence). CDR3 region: CASSYSGANYNSPLHF. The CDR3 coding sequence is TGTGCCAGCAGTTATTCAGGGGCCAACTATAATTCACCCCTCCACTTT.

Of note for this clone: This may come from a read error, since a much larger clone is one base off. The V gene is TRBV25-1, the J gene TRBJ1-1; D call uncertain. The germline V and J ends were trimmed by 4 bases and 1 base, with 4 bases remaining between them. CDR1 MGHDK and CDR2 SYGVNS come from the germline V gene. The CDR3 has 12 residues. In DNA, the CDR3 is TGTGCCAGCAGTGGCGGGAACACTGAAGCTTTCTTT. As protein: CASSGGNTEAFF.

The CDR3 loop is CASSSGQGNDEQYF. The CDR3, as DNA: TGTGCCAGCAGCTCTGGACAGGGGAACGACGAGCAGTACTTC. This chain links TRBV7-8 with TRBJ2-7, with TRBD1 matching 9 bases. V lost 4 bases and J lost 5; bases outside the gene matches: 6. The CDR3 extends over 14 amino acids. Germline lookup yields CDR1 SGHVS and CDR2 FQNEAQ.

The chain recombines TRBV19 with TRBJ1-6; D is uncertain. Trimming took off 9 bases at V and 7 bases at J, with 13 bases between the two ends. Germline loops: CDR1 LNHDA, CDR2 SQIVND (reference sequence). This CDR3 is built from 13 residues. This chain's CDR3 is CARLNSLNSPLHF. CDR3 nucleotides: TGTGCCAGGCTTAACTCCTTAAATTCACCCCTCCACTTT.

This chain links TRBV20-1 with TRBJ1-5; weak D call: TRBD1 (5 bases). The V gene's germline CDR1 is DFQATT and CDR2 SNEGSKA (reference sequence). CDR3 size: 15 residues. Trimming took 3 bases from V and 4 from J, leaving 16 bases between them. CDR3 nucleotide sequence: TGCAGTGCTAGTGACTGGTCGGGGGTAAATCAGCCCCAGCATTTT. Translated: CSASDWSGVNQPQHF.

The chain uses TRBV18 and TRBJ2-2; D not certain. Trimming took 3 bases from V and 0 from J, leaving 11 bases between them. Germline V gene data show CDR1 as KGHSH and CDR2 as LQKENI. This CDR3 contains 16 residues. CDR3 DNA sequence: TGTGCCAGCTCACCCCCTCGGGTCGCGAACACCGGGGAGCTGTTTTTT. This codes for CASSPPRVANTGELFF.

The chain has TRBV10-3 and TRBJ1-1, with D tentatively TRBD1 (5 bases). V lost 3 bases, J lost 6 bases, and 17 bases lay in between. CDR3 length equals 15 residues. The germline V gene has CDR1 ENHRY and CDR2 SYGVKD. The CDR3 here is CAISDLGGVWAEAFF. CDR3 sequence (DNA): TGTGCCATCAGTGACTTGGGGGGAGTATGGGCTGAAGCTTTCTTT.

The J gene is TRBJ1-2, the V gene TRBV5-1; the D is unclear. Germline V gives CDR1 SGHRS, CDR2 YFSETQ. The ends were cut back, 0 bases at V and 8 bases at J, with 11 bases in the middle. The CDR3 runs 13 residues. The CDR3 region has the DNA TGCGCCAGCAGCTTGGAGCCGAGTCGGGGCTACACCTTC. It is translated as CASSLEPSRGYTF.

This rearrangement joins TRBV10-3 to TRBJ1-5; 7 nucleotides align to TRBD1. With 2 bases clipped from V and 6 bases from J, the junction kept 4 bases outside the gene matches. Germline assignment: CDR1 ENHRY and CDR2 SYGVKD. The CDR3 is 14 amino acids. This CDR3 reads CAISEAGGIQPQHF. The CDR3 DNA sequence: TGTGCCATCAGTGAGGCAGGGGGAATTCAGCCCCAGCATTTT.

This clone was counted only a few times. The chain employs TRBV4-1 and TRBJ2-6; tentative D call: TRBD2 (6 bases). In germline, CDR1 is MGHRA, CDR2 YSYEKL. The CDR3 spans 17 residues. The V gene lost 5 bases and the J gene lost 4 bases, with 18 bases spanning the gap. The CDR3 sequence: CASSGVIGGGGANVLTF. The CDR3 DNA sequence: TGCGCCAGCAGCGGAGTTATCGGGGGAGGAGGGGCCAACGTCCTGACTTTC.

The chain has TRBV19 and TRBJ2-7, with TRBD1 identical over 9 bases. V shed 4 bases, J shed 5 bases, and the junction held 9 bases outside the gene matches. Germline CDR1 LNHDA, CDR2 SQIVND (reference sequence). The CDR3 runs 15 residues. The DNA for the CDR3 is TGTGCCAGTAGTAGAGCACAGGGGGCGCAGAACGAGCAGTACTTC. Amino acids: CASSRAQGAQNEQYF. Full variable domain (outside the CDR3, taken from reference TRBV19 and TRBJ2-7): DGGITQSPKYLFRKEGQNVTLSCEQNLNHDAMYWYRQDPGQGLRLIYYSQIVNDFQKGDIAEGYSVSREKKESFPLTVTSAQKNPTAFYLCASSRAQGAQNEQYFGPGTRLTVT.

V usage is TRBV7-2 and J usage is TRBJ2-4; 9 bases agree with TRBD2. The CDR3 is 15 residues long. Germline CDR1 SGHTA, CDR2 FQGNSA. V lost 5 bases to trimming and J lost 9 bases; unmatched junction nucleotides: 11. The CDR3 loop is CASSPNAGGQGIQYF. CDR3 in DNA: TGTGCCAGCAGCCCTAACGCGGGGGGGCAAGGCATTCAGTACTTC.

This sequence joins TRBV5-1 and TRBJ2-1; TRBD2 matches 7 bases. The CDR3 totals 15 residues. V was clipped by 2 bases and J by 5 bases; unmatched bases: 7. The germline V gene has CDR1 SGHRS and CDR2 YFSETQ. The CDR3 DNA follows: TGCGCCAGCAGCTTCCCATTTACTAGCGACAATGAGCAGTTCTTC. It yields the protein CASSFPFTSDNEQFF.

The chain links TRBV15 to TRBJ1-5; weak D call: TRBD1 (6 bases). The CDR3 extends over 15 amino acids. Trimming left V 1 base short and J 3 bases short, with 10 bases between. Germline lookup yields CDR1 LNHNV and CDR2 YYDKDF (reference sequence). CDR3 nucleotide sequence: TGTGCCACCAGCAGAGTGGACAGATCCAATCAGCCCCAGCATTTT. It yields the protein CATSRVDRSNQPQHF.

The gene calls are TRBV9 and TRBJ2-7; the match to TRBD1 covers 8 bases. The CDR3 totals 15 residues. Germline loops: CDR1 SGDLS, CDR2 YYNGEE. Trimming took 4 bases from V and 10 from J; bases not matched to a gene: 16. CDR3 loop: CASSPEGGQGTSQYF. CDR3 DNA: TGTGCCAGCAGCCCGGAAGGCGGACAGGGCACGAGCCAGTACTTC.

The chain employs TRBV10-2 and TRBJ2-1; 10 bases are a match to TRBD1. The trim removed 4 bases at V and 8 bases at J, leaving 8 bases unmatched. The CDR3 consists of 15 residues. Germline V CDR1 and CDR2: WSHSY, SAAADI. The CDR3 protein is CASSGWDRGRDEQFF. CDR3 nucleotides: TGCGCCAGCAGTGGGTGGGACAGGGGTAGGGATGAGCAGTTCTTC.

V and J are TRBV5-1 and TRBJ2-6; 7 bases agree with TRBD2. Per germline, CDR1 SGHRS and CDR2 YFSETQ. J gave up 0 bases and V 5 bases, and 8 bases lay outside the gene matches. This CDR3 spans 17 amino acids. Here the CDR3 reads CASRGSTGGSGANVLTF. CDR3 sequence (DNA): TGCGCCAGCAGAGGATCAACGGGAGGCTCTGGGGCCAACGTCCTGACTTTC.

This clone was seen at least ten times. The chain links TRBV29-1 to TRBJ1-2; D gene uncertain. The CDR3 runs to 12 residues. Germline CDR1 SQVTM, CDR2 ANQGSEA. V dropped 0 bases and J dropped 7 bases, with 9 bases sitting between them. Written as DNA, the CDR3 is TGCAGCGTTGAAGACGAGACTCTTGGCTACACCTTC. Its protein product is CSVEDETLGYTF.

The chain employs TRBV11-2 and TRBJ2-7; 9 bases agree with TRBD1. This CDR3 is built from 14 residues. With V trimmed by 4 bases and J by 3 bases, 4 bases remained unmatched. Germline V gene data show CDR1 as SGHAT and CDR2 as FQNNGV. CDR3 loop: CASSYRTGDYEQYF. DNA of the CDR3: TGTGCCAGCAGCTACCGGACAGGGGACTACGAGCAGTACTTC.

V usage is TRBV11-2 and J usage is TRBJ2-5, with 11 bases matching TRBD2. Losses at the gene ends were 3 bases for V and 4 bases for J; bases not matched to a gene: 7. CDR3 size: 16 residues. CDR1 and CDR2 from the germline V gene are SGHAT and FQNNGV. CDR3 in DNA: TGTGCCAGCAGCTTCGGTAGCGGGGGGGCCAGAGAGACCCAGTACTTC. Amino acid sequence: CASSFGSGGARETQYF.

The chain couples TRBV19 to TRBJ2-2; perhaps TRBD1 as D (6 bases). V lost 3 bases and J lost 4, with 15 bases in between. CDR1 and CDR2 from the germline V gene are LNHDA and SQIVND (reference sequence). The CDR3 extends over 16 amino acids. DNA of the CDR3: TGTGCCAGTAGTATGCAGGGGCGAGGGGGCACCGGGGAGCTGTTTTTT. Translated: CASSMQGRGGTGELFF.

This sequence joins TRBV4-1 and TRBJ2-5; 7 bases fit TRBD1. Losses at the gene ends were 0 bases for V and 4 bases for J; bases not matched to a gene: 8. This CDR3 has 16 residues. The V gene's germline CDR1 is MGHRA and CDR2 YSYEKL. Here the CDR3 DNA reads TGCGCCAGCAGCCAAGAATTGAGGGGGCTGGTAGAGACCCAGTACTTC. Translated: CASSQELRGLVETQYF.

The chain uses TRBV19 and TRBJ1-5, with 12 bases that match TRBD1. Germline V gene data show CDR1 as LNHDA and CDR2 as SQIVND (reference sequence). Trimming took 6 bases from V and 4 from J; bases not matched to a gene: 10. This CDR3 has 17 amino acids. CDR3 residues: CASSPGTGGFRNQPQHF. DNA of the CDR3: TGTGCCAGTAGCCCGGGGACAGGGGGCTTTCGGAATCAGCCCCAGCATTTT.

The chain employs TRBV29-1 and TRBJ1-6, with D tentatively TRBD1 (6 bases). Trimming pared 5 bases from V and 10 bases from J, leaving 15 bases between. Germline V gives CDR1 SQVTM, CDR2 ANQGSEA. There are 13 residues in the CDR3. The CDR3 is CSVSLGGGSPLHF. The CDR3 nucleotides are TGCAGCGTTTCCCTGGGGGGGGGCTCACCCCTCCACTTT.

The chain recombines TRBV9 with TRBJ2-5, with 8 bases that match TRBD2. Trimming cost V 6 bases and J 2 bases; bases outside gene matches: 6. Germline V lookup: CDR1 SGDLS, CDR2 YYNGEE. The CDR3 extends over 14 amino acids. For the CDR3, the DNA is TGTGCCAGCACCCTAACTAGCGGACAAGAGACCCAGTACTTC. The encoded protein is CASTLTSGQETQYF.